One and the same sample provided the 30 T cell receptor beta chains below, sequenced in a study of T-cell memory formation after mild COVID-19. In TCRdb, the 5' RACE reads were re-called with MiXCR into one record per CDR3 protein. The data contain 380,000 or so distinct CDR3 sequences, roughly 13% of them singletons. Sequenced material: PBMCs or a T cell subset sorted from them (not recorded which). These receptors originate from a man between 18 and 35 years old who had mild COVID-19 (a few samples of this study predate the infection). Cell type and time point are not known.

This clonotype appeared a few times. This CDR3 is CASSPYGQGDTDTQYF. The CDR3 region has the DNA TGTGCCAGCAGTCCCTATGGACAGGGGGACACAGATACGCAGTATTTT. The genes are TRBV12-3 or TRBV12-4 and TRBJ2-3, with 10 positions matching TRBD1. The CDR3 has 16 residues. With V trimmed by 5 bases and J by 2 bases, 7 bases remained unmatched.

This rearrangement joins TRBV20-1 to TRBJ2-7; D gene unclear. CDR1 and CDR2 (germline): DFQATT, SNEGSKA (reference sequence). V dropped 5 bases and J dropped 2 bases, with 16 bases sitting between them. The CDR3 extends over 14 amino acids. CDR3 loop: CSAGSTTATYEQYF. DNA for the CDR3: TGCAGTGCTGGCAGCACGACCGCCACCTACGAGCAGTACTTC.

In this sample, this clonotype turned up many times. V is TRBV19 and J is TRBJ2-2; tentatively, D is TRBD2 (6 bases). The V end lost 7 bases, the J end lost 2 bases, and 8 bases lay between the germline ends. The CDR3 extends over 13 amino acids. The germline CDR1 and CDR2 sequences are LNHDA and SQIVND (reference sequence). The CDR3 DNA is TGTGCCAGTACGGAGGGCAACACCGGGGAGCTGTTTTTT. It translates to CASTEGNTGELFF.

This clonotype has just a few counts. The V gene is TRBV30, the J gene TRBJ2-3; 9 nucleotides agree with TRBD2. This CDR3 contains 12 residues. Germline lookup yields CDR1 GTSNPN and CDR2 SVGIG (reference sequence). This CDR3 is CARTSVSRTQYF. In DNA form, the CDR3 reads TGTGCACGGACTAGCGTGAGTCGTACGCAGTATTTT.

The chain has TRBV14 and TRBJ2-1, with D tentatively TRBD2 (5 bases). CDR3 size: 15 residues. The V and J ends lost 3 bases and 8 bases respectively, with 17 bases between them. CDR1 and CDR2 (germline): SGHDN, FVKESK. The CDR3 sequence is CASSQRHSAVDEQFF. CDR3 bases: TGTGCCAGCAGCCAGCGGCACTCAGCGGTGGATGAGCAGTTCTTC.

A few counts support this clonotype. This sequence joins TRBV7-2 and TRBJ2-1; TRBD2 might be the D (5 bases). The CDR3 sequence is 14 residues long. V was shortened by 10 bases and J by 7 bases, with 20 bases between the two germline ends. Looked up from germline, CDR1 is SGHTA and CDR2 is FQGNSA. This chain's CDR3 is CATSLLALVNEQFF. CDR3 sequence (DNA): TGTGCCACCTCGTTGCTAGCTCTGGTAAATGAGCAGTTCTTC.

The chain recombines TRBV20-1 with TRBJ1-5; D is ambiguous. Germline loops: CDR1 DFQATT, CDR2 SNEGSKA (reference sequence). The CDR3 loop spans 12 amino acids. V lost 1 base and J 9 bases, leaving 10 bases between the germline ends. The CDR3 sequence is CSARAGGRPQHF. CDR3 coding DNA: TGCAGTGCTAGAGCGGGCGGTCGGCCCCAGCATTTT.

The rearrangement joins TRBV30 to TRBJ1-4, with 7 bases aligning to TRBD1. With V trimmed by 2 bases and J by 6 bases, 6 bases remained unmatched. From germline, CDR1 is GTSNPN and CDR2 SVGIG (reference sequence). The CDR3 has 14 amino acids. The CDR3 coding sequence is TGTGCCTGGAGTCGTGCAGGGGGTGATGAAAAACTGTTTTTT. Translating it yields CAWSRAGGDEKLFF.

This clonotype was recorded many times. DNA of the CDR3: TGTGCCAGCAGGGCTAGCGACGACACAGATACGCAGTATTTT. Protein product: CASRASDDTDTQYF. The chain combines TRBV6-5 with TRBJ2-3; the D gene is possibly TRBD2 (6 bases). The V and J ends lost 6 bases and 2 bases respectively, with 12 bases between them. Germline V gene sequence: CDR1 MNHEY, CDR2 SVGAGI. There are 14 residues in the CDR3.

The chain uses TRBV6-5 and TRBJ2-1, with D unresolved. This CDR3 has 12 amino acids. V was cut by 6 bases and J by 8 bases, with 11 bases left in between. Germline V gene lookup returns CDR1 MNHEY and CDR2 SVGAGI. CDR3 sequence reads: CASRAGSYEQFF. Written as DNA, the CDR3 is TGTGCCAGCAGGGCAGGATCGTATGAGCAGTTCTTC.

The chain combines TRBV7-2 with TRBJ2-1; 9 nucleotides agree with TRBD2. The V and J ends lost 3 bases and 7 bases, in that order; junction bases with no gene match: 7. CDR3 size: 15 residues. Germline V gene lookup returns CDR1 SGHTA and CDR2 FQGNSA. The CDR3 DNA sequence: TGTGCCAGCAGCTTTTTAGCGGGGGCTACAAATGAGCAGTTCTTC. Translated, it gives CASSFLAGATNEQFF.

The chain carries TRBV10-3 and TRBJ2-5; D uncertain. The CDR3 is 14 residues long. CDR1 is ENHRY, CDR2 SYGVKD, per germline. V was shortened by 6 bases and J by 1 base, with 12 bases between the two germline ends. CDR3 amino acids: CAIRPHGGQETQYF. The CDR3 bases are TGTGCCATCAGGCCACACGGCGGCCAAGAGACCCAGTACTTC.

This clonotype was recorded a few times. This chain connects TRBV5-1 to TRBJ1-1; D is perhaps TRBD1 (6 bases). Per the germline V gene, CDR1 is SGHRS and CDR2 is YFSETQ. V lost 3 bases and J lost 6, with 9 bases in between. The CDR3 spans 12 residues. The CDR3 nucleotides are TGCGCCAGCAGCTCCAGGGGAGCTGAAGCTTTCTTT. This translates into CASSSRGAEAFF.

This clonotype has a handful of counts. This chain joins TRBV5-5 and TRBJ2-5; D unresolved. The CDR3 has 14 residues. The V and J ends lost 4 bases and 3 bases respectively, with 13 bases between them. CDR1 is SGHKS, CDR2 YYEKEE, per germline (reference sequence). CDR3 protein: CASSLTRTKETQYF. The CDR3 DNA sequence: TGTGCCAGCAGCCTCACTCGCACGAAAGAGACCCAGTACTTC.

The chain uses TRBV29-1 and TRBJ1-2; D remains unclear. Germline CDR1 and CDR2: SQVTM and ANQGSEA. The germline V and J ends were trimmed by 4 bases and 3 bases, with 12 bases remaining between them. This CDR3 has 13 amino acids. CDR3 amino acids: CSVARGADYGYTF. CDR3 DNA: TGCAGCGTTGCTCGGGGTGCGGACTATGGCTACACCTTC.

The chain recombines TRBV7-8 with TRBJ1-2, with D uncertain. There are 14 residues in the CDR3. Germline CDR1 reads SGHVS; CDR2 reads FQNEAQ. Trimming removed 5 bases from V and 4 bases from J, with 14 bases in between. The CDR3 loop is CASSPAAFRYGYTF. DNA for the CDR3: TGTGCCAGCAGCCCGGCCGCATTCCGCTATGGCTACACCTTC.

This chain connects TRBV29-1 to TRBJ2-5; D might be TRBD1 (5 bases). The germline V gene has CDR1 SQVTM and CDR2 ANQGSEA. The CDR3 consists of 12 residues. V lost 7 bases, J lost 2 bases, and 11 bases lay in between. CDR3 nucleotides: TGCAGCGCTCTGACAGAGCAAGAGACCCAGTACTTC. It is translated as CSALTEQETQYF.

This clonotype was observed at least ten times. The rearrangement uses TRBV6-5 and TRBJ2-7; D may be TRBD1 (6 bases). Trimming took 0 bases from V and 4 from J, leaving 13 bases between them. The CDR3 is 15 amino acids. Germline-derived CDR1 and CDR2 are MNHEY and SVGAGI. The CDR3 loop reads CASSYSGWGRYEQYF. The CDR3 nucleotides read TGTGCCAGCAGTTACTCCGGTTGGGGGCGGTACGAGCAGTACTTC.

This clonotype was recorded many times. This sequence joins TRBV7-3 and TRBJ2-1; 7 nucleotides agree with TRBD2. In germline, CDR1 is SGHTA, CDR2 FQGTGA. Trimming took 2 bases from V and 6 from J; bases not matched to a gene: 4. The CDR3 runs to 14 residues. This chain's CDR3 is CASSLLAASNEQFF. The CDR3 DNA sequence: TGTGCCAGCAGCTTACTAGCGGCGAGCAATGAGCAGTTCTTC.

In this sample, this clonotype turned up a few times. The chain is built from TRBV29-1 and TRBJ2-3; 8 positions match TRBD2. The CDR3 runs 14 residues. V lost 6 bases to trimming and J lost 2 bases; unmatched junction nucleotides: 7. Germline V gene sequence: CDR1 SQVTM, CDR2 ANQGSEA. CDR3 region: CSVVELAATDTQYF. The CDR3 bases are TGCAGCGTAGTGGAACTAGCGGCCACAGATACGCAGTATTTT.

CDR3: CASSDGGYEQYV. The CDR3 bases are TGTGCCAGCTCAGACGGAGGATACGAGCAGTACGTC. This rearrangement joins TRBV18 to TRBJ2-7; D possibly corresponds to TRBD2 (5 bases). The V end lost 5 bases, the J end lost 4 bases, and 9 bases lay between the germline ends. In germline, CDR1 is KGHSH, CDR2 LQKENI. The CDR3 covers 12 residues.

The chain joins TRBV4-3 to TRBJ1-6, with D perhaps matching TRBD1 (5 bases). The ends were cut back, 0 bases at V and 9 bases at J, with 15 bases in the middle. In germline, CDR1 is LGHNA, CDR2 YSLEER. There are 16 residues in the CDR3. As DNA, the CDR3 is TGCGCCAGCAGCCAAGATCCCACGGGGGTCGGTTCACCCCTCCACTTT. Translated: CASSQDPTGVGSPLHF.

The rearrangement joins TRBV7-2 to TRBJ2-7; the D is unclear. CDR3 length: 13 amino acids. The germline V and J ends were trimmed by 1 base and 4 bases, with 8 bases remaining between them. CDR1 and CDR2 from the germline V gene are SGHTA and FQGNSA. For the CDR3, the DNA is TGTGCCAGCAGCTTAGGGTTCCGTTACGAGCAGTACGTC. It is translated as CASSLGFRYEQYV.

Comment on this clonotype: Because it lacks the conserved phenylalanine or tryptophan at the end, this CDR3 is likely a read error. The V and J genes are TRBV7-8 and TRBJ2-1; tentatively, D is TRBD2 (5 bases). The CDR3 has 14 amino acids. From germline, CDR1 is SGHVS and CDR2 FQNEAQ. V was shortened by 4 bases and J by 4 bases, with 11 bases between the two germline ends. The CDR3: CASSYGNEYNEQFL. The CDR3 bases are TGTGCCAGCAGCTACGGGAATGAATACAATGAGCAGTTCCTC.

The rearrangement links TRBV5-1 to TRBJ2-7; D unresolved. V shed 0 bases and J shed 2 bases, with 12 bases lying between them. Germline CDR1 SGHRS, CDR2 YFSETQ. The CDR3 sequence is 15 residues long. CDR3 loop: CASSLGLGVPYEQYF. CDR3 sequence (DNA): TGCGCCAGCAGCTTGGGCTTAGGCGTCCCCTACGAGCAGTACTTC. The full variable domain, with the rest looked up from reference TRBV5-1 and TRBJ2-7, is KAGVTQTPRYLIKTRGQQVTLSCSPISGHRSVSWYQQTPGQGLQFLFEYFSETQRNKGNFPGRFSGRQFSNSRSEMNVSTLELGDSALYLCASSLGLGVPYEQYFGPGTRLTVT.

This clonotype was seen a few times. This chain uses TRBV27 with TRBJ1-2; D unclear. V was cut by 6 bases and J by 2 bases, with 13 bases left in between. The V gene's germline CDR1 is MNHEY and CDR2 SMNVEV (reference sequence). The CDR3 contains 14 residues. CDR3 residues: CASRSAGSNYGYTF. The CDR3, as DNA: TGTGCCAGCAGATCTGCGGGTTCGAACTATGGCTACACCTTC.

This clonotype was picked up a small number of times. The gene calls are TRBV19 and TRBJ1-6; possibly TRBD1 for D (5 bases). Germline V CDR1 and CDR2: LNHDA, SQIVND (reference sequence). Trimming cost V 6 bases and J 6 bases, with 18 bases left between them. The CDR3 contains 16 residues. This CDR3 is CASRNGTPRSNSPLHF. CDR3 DNA sequence: TGTGCCAGTAGAAACGGGACCCCGAGGAGTAATTCACCCCTCCACTTT.

This rearrangement joins TRBV27 to TRBJ1-1; 9 bases map to TRBD1. Trimming at V came to 6 bases and at J to 3 bases, leaving 5 bases not matched to a gene. CDR3 size: 14 residues. Germline V lookup: CDR1 MNHEY, CDR2 SMNVEV (reference sequence). In DNA, the CDR3 is TGTGCCAGCAGCCGCGACAGGGGGGACACTGAAGCTTTCTTT. It yields the protein CASSRDRGDTEAFF.

The CDR3 is CVTEGAFTGELFF. DNA of the CDR3: TGTGTTACGGAGGGGGCTTTTACCGGGGAGCTGTTTTTT. The chain is built from TRBV3-1 and TRBJ2-2, with D possibly matching TRBD1 (7 bases). The CDR3 length is 13 residues. CDR1 is LGHDT, CDR2 YNNKEL, per germline (reference sequence).

In this sample, this clonotype turned up a few times. The chain uses TRBV19 and TRBJ2-3, with D possibly TRBD2 on 5 matching bases. The ends were cut back, 6 bases at V and 0 bases at J, with 10 bases in the middle. CDR3 size: 14 residues. Germline V CDR1 and CDR2: LNHDA, SQIVND (reference sequence). CDR3 amino acids: CASSGGRSTDTQYF. DNA of the CDR3: TGTGCCAGTAGCGGAGGACGGAGCACAGATACGCAGTATTTT.